This T cell receptor (beta chain) was sequenced for a study of preoperative IRX-2 immunotherapy in early breast cancer. Treatment of the sample: preoperative locoregional IRX-2 cytokine immunotherapy. Samples came from a phase Ib trial of preoperative locoregional IRX-2 cytokine immunotherapy. The CDR3 spans 16 residues. The germline V gene encodes CDR1 SGHRS and CDR2 YFSETQ. V gave up 0 bases and J gave up 10 bases; unmatched junction bases: 11. This table comes from immunoSEQ multiplex PCR, and its TCRdb copy is limited to in-frame clones, with some not included. The table lists about 23,000 clones, around 87% of them singletons, with roughly 9% in the top ten.

The clonotype was recovered from a human donor with breast cancer. The chain combines TRBV5-1 with TRBJ1-4; 8 nucleotides align to TRBD1. Source: tumor tissue, taken after IRX-2 immunotherapy. This CDR3 is CASSLGWSDRDPKLFF. DNA of the CDR3: TGCGCCAGCAGCTTGGGCTGGTCGGACAGGGACCCAAAACTGTTTTTT.